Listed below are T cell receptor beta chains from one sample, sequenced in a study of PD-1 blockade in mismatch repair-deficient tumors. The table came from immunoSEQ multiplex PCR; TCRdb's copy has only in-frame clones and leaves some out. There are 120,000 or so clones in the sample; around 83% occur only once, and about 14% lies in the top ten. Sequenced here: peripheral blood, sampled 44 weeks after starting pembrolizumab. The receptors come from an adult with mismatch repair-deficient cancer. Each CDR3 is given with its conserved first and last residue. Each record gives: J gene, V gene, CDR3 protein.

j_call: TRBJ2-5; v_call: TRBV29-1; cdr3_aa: CSVELLAGMAQYF
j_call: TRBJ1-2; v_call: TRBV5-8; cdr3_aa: CASSFPGQLNYGYTF
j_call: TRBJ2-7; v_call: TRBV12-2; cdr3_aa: CASRLGSFYEQYF
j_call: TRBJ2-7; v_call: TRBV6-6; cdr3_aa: CASSPGQGTWDEQYF
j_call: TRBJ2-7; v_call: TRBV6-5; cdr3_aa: CASSYSGLSYEQYF
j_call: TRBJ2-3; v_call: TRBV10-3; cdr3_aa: CAISAGLAGFTDTQYF
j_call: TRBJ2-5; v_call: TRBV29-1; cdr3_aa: CSVAFSETQYF
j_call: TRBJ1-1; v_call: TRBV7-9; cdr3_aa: CASSLSGVVTEAFF
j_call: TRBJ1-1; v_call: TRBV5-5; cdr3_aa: CASSSSWTGLTEAFF
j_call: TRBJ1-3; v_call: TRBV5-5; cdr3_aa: CASSLEQGITIYF
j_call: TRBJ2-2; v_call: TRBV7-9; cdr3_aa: CASSFLRARELFF
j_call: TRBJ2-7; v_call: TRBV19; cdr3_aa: CASSMVGQGSYEQYF
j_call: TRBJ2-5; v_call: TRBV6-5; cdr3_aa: CASSYSITGRETQYF
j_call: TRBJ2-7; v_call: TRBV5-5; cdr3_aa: CASSFPGRSSYEQYF
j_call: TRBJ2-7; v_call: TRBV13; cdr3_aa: CASSSRSYEQYF
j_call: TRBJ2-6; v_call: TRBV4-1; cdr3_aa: CASSQAPGPAIAGANVLTF
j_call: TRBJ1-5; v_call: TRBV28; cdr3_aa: CASSKDGTRGNQPQHF
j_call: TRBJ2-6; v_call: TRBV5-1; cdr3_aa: CASSWWTTSSGANVLTF
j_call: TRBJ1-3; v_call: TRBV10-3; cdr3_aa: CAISLDRFSGNTIYF
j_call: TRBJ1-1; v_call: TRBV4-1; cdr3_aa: CASSQYGEPGQGNTEAFF
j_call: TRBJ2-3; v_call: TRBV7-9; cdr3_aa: CASSLSSRGGPDTQYF
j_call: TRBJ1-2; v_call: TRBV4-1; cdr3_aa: CASSQDPAGYGYTF